This note documents a single T cell receptor beta chain sequence. Antigen unknown. There are 15 residues in the CDR3. The V end lost 5 bases, the J end lost 0 bases, and 11 bases lay between the germline ends. CDR1 and CDR2 (germline): SGHKS, YYEKEE (reference sequence). The data were obtained in a study of cytomegalovirus exposure and HLA in healthy donors. Study context: Within an early data release were about 80 million unique TCRs drawn from HLA-typed donors. Whole-study results and caveats: The authors later found most CMV-associated TCR beta chains appeared HLA-restricted. Reportedly, cytomegalovirus status was diagnosed with high sensitivity and specificity.

PCR involved 60 Vbeta and 13 Jbeta primers. Generated by immunoSEQ multiplex PCR, the TCRdb table keeps only in-frame clones and is missing some. The data show roughly 130,000 clones, with 80% to 90% seen just once and 5.9% held by the top ten. The rearrangement links TRBV5-5 to TRBJ1-4, with D tentatively TRBD1 (6 bases). The sequenced sample consisted of PBMCs. The source is a woman between 40 and 50 years old in good health and CMV-seropositive. DNA for the CDR3: TGTGCCAGCAGGCCGGACAGTTCAACTAATGAAAAACTGTTTTTT. Amino acids: CASRPDSSTNEKLFF.